This TCR beta chain was sequenced during a study of shared clonotypes between healthy human individuals (dated by TCRdb to the early 2020s). Background for the entire study: A few men and two women, aged 18 to 49 years, made up the cohort. For each donor, three plates each were used for CD4 naive and CD4 memory, two plates were used for CD8 naive, and one plate was used for CD8 memory. The study deeply sequenced blood TCR repertoires of several healthy adults to estimate repertoire size and the extent of clonotype sharing between individuals. To increase sequencing depth and limit assay-specific biases, TCR repertoire library preparation and sequencing were carried out by different laboratories using diverse techniques. Each donor's leukapheresis produced roughly between roughly 0.85 and 9 billion PBMCs. General findings and caveats noted by the study authors: Compared with non-shared clonotypes, clonotypes shared by all four sorted-subset donors had higher generation probabilities. Sampling was restricted to blood, and TCR repertoires in tissue are likely to differ from TCR repertoires in blood. Because the study included a small number of donors, the genetic and exposure-history diversity represented was limited. Rarefaction of sorted-subset datasets indicated incomplete sequencing despite the large sequencing depth. Pairwise subsampling indicated that sequencing depth was expected to affect the degree of clonotype sharing among donors. Around 5% of naive CD4, 3.5% of naive CD8, approximately 2% of memory CD4, and about 0.4% of memory CD8 clonotypes were shared across a few donors. Estimated clonotype richness was generally larger for naive than for memory subsets.

The CDR3 runs 17 amino acids, cysteine and phenylalanine included. The DNA shown is the 51-base CDR3, in frame from base 1. V is pruned by 3 bases and J by 7 bases, leaving 14 bases of the junction without a gene match. CDR1 and CDR2 were assigned from the germline V gene as SGHTA and FQGNSA. TCR CDR3 regions were amplified from genomic DNA by multiplex PCR using the deep immunoSEQ assay. Genomic DNA extracted from each cell subset was distributed evenly over all wells of several immunoSEQ 96-well plates, and each plate served as one replicate. Each replicate PCR for sorted subsets received 200 ng genomic DNA, equal to tens of thousands of T cell genomes. Purified libraries were quantified with a Qubit 3.0 fluorometer, sized on a Bioanalyzer 2100, and re-quantified with the KAPA Library Quantification kit. Each immunoSEQ 96-well plate was sequenced on its own single-read 150-cycle Illumina NextSeq 550 flow cell. The source study handled its data this way. Because the immunoSEQ output included only junctional sequences and no quality scores, the filtering could not be the same as the filtering used for full-length reads. To assign V/J genes and CDR3, sequences were annotated using PyIR, a Python wrapper for IgBLAST v1.9, with IMGT germline references. Reads with weak V/J assignments (E-value above 1e-6), missing CDR3, stop codons, out-of-frame junctions, or ambiguous translated residues were removed. A V3J clonotype was defined by an identical inferred V gene, J gene, and CDR3 amino acid sequence. Percentage overlap between repertoires was computed as shared unique clonotypes divided by the size of the smaller repertoire. Repertoire richness was assessed with RTK rarefaction, the Chao1 estimator, and Recon v2.1 estimates of unobserved clonotypes. OLGA was used to compute generation probabilities for all TCRbeta clonotypes that the gDNA method yielded from a handful of donors. Not all clones reach the TCRdb copy of this immuneACCESS table, which keeps in-frame sequences only. Checked studies attribute under half of the gap to unresolved V genes and leave the rest unexplained. Clone size and the V and J calls come from that table; the DNA yielded D and trimming. The sample table contains some 2.1 million clones; only one count was recorded for roughly 94% of them. Of the sample, more than 0.95% is held by the ten largest clones.

For the CD8 naive samples, CD45RO-negative cells were positively selected for CCR7, yielding a CD45RA+CCR7+ population from which TemRA cells were excluded. Donors were healthy HIV-negative adults with no recently reported acute infections or vaccinations. Only Caucasian adults living in Nashville, Tennessee, USA were represented among the donors. Blood was collected by leukapheresis, and PBMCs were isolated by Ficoll-Histopaque density gradient centrifugation and then cryopreserved in liquid nitrogen vapor phase. Analytical flow cytometry was used to check the purity and quantity of every magnetically sorted T cell population. Genomic DNA was isolated from every sorted fraction and measured by UV absorbance on a Nanodrop 2000c. Comment on this clone: Its antigen remains undetermined. No qualities accompany the bases; no much larger clone lies one base away.

The chain is made from TRBV7-2 and TRBJ2-5; 10 nucleotides in the junction match TRBD2. The sequencing sample was made of naive CD8+ T cells sorted from blood. Per the publication, the cell subset or site label means: CD45RA+CCR7+. The receptor comes from a young man in good health. CDR3 region: CASSLRSLAGSLPTQYF. The DNA sequence follows: TGTGCCAGCAGCTTGAGGTCACTAGCGGGAAGTCTTCCGACCCAGTACTTC.